This TCR beta chain was captured by sequencing in a study of blood T cell repertoires in COVID-19. In the study overall: Italy, Spain and the United States were the sources of the convalescent and acute COVID-19 samples. T cells, B-cell-depleted T cells, or PBMCs provided the cDNA or gDNA that served as material.

This CDR3 spans 15 amino acids. V lost 0 bases and J 4 bases, leaving 11 bases between the germline ends. Germline CDR1 and CDR2: SGDLS and YYNGEE. Per the original methods: By means of reference gene primer amplification, nucleated cell counts were estimated. The data were produced by immunoSEQ multiplex PCR, yet TCRdb's version contains in-frame clones alone and is incomplete. The V and J calls and clone size are taken from that table; D and trimming were inferred from the DNA. Among 150,000 or so clones, about four fifths were seen once, and the ten largest hold about 0.5%. The TCR was taken from a man in his 60s with acute or convalescent COVID-19. The specimen was peripheral blood. V usage is TRBV9 and J usage is TRBJ2-1; possible D gene TRBD2, 6 bases. The CDR3: CASSVEGTSYNEQFF. DNA for the CDR3: TGTGCCAGCAGCGTAGAGGGGACTTCTTACAATGAGCAGTTCTTC.